The present entry profiles one T cell receptor (beta chain) with its context. Which antigen it targets is not known. Nothing much larger sits one base from this clone, and base qualities are not available. The library was prepared using the immunoSEQ multiplex PCR assay. The published analysis was carried out like this. A statistical classification framework was built for diagnosing cytomegalovirus status from the catalog of TCR beta chain sequences. In TCRdb, the immuneACCESS table is reduced to in-frame sequences with V and J assigned. These tables do not hold every clone; where another copy was compared, an unresolved V gene accounts for under half, and the others remain unexplained. V, J and clone size derive from that table, while D and trimming were established from the DNA sequence. Recorded for this sample are about 63,000 clones; about 95% of them occurred a single time. In total, the top ten clones hold about 7% of the sample.

This record belongs to a study of cytomegalovirus exposure and HLA in healthy donors (dated by TCRdb to 2016 to 2017). In terms of the full investigation: According to a later analysis, the approximately 120 validation repertoires were produced on the same platform as the 666 repertoires of the first cohort. The study aimed to test whether signatures of past pathogen exposure could be identified by cataloging public T cell receptors. A separate validation cohort of about 110 different subjects was used in addition to the approximately 640-subject first cohort. The study combined high-throughput TCR immunosequencing, statistical association of individual TCRs with disease status, and machine learning to predict cytomegalovirus infection status.

Separate from the approximately 700-subject first cohort, the validation cohort of over 90 subjects was the group to which the donors belonged. Here is what the overall study found, with its caveats: Most TCR sequences were seen in very few donors, while some public TCRs were found in many individuals. A few of the identified cytomegalovirus-associated TCR beta chains were confirmed in vitro to be specific for cytomegalovirus antigens. All 120 or so repertoires were used to score co-occurrence in the validation cohort in a later analysis, because that analysis had no HLA typing for the cohort. The authors suggested that the approach could potentially be extended to other disease states and immunological phenotypes. Subsequent analysis determined that TCRs grouped into clusters in the first cohort also showed a tendency toward co-occurrence across the roughly 110 validation repertoires, and roughly 94% of cluster scores exceeded 0. In the study, approximately 150 TCR beta chains were listed as associated with cytomegalovirus. Cytomegalovirus status was reported to be diagnosed by the classifier with high specificity and sensitivity in both the original and validation cohorts.

CDR1 and CDR2 are drawn from the germline V gene (reference sequence): LNHDA, SQIVND. Cut back by 7 bases and 6 bases, the V and J ends lie 18 bases apart. The CDR3, from cysteine to phenylalanine, totals 14 residues. The DNA shown is the 42-base CDR3, in frame from base 1. The chain is assembled from TRBV19 and TRBJ1-2, with an unclear D gene assignment. The clonotype comes from a woman between 18 and 29 years old in good health and CMV-seropositive. Sequences were obtained from PBMCs. The sequenced DNA: TGTGCCAGTACGCCCCGGGGTCATAGAGATGGCTACACCTTC. Its protein product is CASTPRGHRDGYTF.